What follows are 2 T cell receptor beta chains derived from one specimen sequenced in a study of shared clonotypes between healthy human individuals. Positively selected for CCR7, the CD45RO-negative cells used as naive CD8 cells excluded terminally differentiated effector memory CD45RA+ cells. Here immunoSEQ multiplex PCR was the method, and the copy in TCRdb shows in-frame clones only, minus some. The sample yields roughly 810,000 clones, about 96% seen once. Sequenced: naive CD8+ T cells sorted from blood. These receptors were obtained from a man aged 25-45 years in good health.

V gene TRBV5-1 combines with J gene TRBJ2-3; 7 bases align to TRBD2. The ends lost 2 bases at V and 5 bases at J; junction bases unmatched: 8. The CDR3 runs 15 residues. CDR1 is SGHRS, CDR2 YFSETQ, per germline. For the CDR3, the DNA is TGCGCCAGCAGCTTAGAAGTAGCGGGTCTAGATACGCAGTATTTT. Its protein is CASSLEVAGLDTQYF.

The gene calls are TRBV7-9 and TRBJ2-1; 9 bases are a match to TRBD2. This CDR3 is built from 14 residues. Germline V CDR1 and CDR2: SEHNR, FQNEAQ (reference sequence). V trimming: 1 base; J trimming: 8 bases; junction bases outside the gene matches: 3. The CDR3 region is CASSLGGRGHEQFF. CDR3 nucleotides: TGTGCCAGCAGCTTAGGCGGGAGGGGCCATGAGCAGTTCTTC.